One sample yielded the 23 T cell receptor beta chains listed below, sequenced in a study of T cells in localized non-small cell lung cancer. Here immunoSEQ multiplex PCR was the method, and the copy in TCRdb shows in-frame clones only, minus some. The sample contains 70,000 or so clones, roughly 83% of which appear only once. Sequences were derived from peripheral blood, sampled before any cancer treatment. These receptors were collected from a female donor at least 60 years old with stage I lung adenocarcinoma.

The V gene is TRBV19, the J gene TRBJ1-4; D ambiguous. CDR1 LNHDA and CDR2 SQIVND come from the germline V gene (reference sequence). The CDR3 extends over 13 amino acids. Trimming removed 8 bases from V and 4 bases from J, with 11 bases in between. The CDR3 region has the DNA TGTGCCAGTTCCGGCAGTTTTAATGAAAAACTGTTTTTT. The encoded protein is CASSGSFNEKLFF.

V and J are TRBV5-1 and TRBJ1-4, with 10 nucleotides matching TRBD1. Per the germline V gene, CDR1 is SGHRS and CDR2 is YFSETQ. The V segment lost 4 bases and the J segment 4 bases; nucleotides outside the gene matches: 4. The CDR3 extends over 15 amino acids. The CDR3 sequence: CASSRGTGDNEKLFF. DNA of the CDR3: TGCGCCAGCAGCCGGGGGACAGGGGATAATGAAAAACTGTTTTTT.

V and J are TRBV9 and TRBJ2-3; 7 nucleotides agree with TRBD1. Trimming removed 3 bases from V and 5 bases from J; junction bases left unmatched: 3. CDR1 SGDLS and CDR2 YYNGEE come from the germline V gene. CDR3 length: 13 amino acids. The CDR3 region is CASSGSGGDTQYF. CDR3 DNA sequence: TGTGCCAGCAGCGGCTCAGGGGGAGATACGCAGTATTTT.

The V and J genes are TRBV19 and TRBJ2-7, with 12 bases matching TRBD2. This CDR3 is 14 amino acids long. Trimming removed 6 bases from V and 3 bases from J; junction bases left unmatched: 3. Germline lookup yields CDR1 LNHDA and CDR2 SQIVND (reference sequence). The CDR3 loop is CASSELAGGYEQYF. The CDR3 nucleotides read TGTGCCAGTAGCGAACTAGCGGGAGGCTACGAGCAGTACTTC.

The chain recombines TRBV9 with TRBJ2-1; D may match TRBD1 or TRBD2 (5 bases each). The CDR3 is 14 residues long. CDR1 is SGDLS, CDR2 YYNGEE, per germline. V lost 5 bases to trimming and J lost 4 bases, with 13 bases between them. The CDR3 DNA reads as TGTGCCAGCAGTCGCCGGGACCCTTACAATGAGCAGTTCTTC. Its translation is CASSRRDPYNEQFF. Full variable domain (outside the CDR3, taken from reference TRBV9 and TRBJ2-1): DSGVTQTPKHLITATGQRVTLRCSPRSGDLSVYWYQQSLDQGLQFLIQYYNGEERAKGNILERFSAQQFPDLHSELNLSSLELGDSALYFCASSRRDPYNEQFFGPGTRLTVL.

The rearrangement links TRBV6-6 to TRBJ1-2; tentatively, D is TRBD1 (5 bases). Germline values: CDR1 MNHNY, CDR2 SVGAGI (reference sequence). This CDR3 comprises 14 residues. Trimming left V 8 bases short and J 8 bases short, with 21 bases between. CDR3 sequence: CASRAYYGAGGYTF. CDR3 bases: TGTGCCAGCCGAGCATATTATGGGGCGGGAGGCTACACCTTC.

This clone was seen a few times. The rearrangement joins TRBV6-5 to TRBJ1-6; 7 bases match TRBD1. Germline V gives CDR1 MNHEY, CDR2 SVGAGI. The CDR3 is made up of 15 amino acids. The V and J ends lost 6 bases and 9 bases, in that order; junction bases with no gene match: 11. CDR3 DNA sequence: TGTGCCAGCAGCACAGGGGCTACTCGGGGTTCACCCCTCCACTTT. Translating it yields CASSTGATRGSPLHF.

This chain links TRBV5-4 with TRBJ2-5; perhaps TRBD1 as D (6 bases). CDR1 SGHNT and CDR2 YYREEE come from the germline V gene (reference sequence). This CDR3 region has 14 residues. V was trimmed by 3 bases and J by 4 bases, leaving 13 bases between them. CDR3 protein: CASSSQPTGETQYF. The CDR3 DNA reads TGTGCCAGCAGCTCGCAGCCGACAGGAGAGACCCAGTACTTC.

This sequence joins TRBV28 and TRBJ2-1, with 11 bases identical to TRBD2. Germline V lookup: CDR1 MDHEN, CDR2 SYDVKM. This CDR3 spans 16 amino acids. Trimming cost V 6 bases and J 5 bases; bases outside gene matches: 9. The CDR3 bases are TGTGCCAGCAGATCACTCGGGACTAGCGGAAACAATGAGCAGTTCTTC. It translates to CASRSLGTSGNNEQFF.

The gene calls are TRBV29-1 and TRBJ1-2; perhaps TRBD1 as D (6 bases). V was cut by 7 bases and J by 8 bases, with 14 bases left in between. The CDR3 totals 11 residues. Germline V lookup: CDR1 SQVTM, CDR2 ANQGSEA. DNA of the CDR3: TGCAGCGGAGGAGGGGGAAGCGGCTACACCTTC. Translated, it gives CSGGGGSGYTF. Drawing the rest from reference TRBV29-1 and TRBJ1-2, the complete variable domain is SAVISQKPSRDICQRGTSLTIQCQVDSQVTMMFWYRQQPGQSLTLIATANQGSEATYESGFVIDKFPISRPNLTFSTLTVSNMSPEDSSIYLCSGGGGSGYTFGSGTRLTVV.

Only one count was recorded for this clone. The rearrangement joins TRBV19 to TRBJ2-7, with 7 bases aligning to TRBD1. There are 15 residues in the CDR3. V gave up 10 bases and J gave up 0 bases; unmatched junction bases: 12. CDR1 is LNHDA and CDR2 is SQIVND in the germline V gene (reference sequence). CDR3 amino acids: CATHPRTGGSYEQYF. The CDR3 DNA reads TGTGCCACACACCCACGGACAGGTGGCTCCTACGAGCAGTACTTC.

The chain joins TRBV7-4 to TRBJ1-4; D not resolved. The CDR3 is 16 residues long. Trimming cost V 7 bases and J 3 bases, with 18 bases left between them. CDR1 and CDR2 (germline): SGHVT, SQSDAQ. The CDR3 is CASTCPRGTANEKLFF. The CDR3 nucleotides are TGTGCCAGCACCTGTCCCCGGGGAACGGCTAATGAAAAACTGTTTTTT.

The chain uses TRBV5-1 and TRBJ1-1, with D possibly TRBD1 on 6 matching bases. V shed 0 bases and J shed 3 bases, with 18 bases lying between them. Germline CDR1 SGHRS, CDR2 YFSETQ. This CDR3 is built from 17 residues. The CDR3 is CASSLEFRRGGHTEAFF. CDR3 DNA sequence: TGCGCCAGCAGCTTGGAGTTCAGGAGAGGGGGGCACACTGAAGCTTTCTTT.

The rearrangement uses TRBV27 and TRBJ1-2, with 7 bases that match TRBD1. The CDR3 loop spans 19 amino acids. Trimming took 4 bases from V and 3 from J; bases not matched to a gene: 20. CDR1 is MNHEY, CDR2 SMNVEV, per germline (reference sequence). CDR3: CASSSRGPRQGLGDYGYTF. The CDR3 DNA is TGTGCCAGCAGTTCCCGAGGACCTAGACAGGGATTGGGGGACTATGGCTACACCTTC.

In nucleotides, the CDR3 is TGTGCCAGCAGCCCGACAGGGCAGGGTGGCTACACCTTC. This gives the protein CASSPTGQGGYTF. The chain carries TRBV5-4 and TRBJ1-2; TRBD1 agrees at 7 bases. Trimming took 4 bases from V and 7 from J; bases not matched to a gene: 7. Germline lookup yields CDR1 SGHNT and CDR2 YYREEE (reference sequence). This CDR3 spans 13 amino acids.

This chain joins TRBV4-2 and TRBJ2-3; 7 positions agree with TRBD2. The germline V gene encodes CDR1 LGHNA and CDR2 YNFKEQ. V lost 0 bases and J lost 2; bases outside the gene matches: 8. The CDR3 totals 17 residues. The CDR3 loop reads CASSQDSTGGHTDTQYF. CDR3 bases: TGTGCCAGCAGCCAAGATTCCACGGGAGGCCACACAGATACGCAGTATTTT.

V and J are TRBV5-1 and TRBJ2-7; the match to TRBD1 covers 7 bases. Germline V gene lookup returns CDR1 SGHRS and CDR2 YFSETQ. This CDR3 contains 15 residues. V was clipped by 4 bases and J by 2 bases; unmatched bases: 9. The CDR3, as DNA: TGCGCCAGCAGCGGAAGACAGGGAACGCCCTACGAGCAGTACTTC. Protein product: CASSGRQGTPYEQYF.

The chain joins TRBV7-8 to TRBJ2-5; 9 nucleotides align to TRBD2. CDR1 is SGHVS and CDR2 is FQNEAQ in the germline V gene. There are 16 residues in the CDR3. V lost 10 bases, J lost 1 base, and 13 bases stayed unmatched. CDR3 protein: CATGVGSGGFQETQYF. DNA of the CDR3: TGTGCCACCGGCGTGGGTAGCGGGGGTTTCCAAGAGACCCAGTACTTC.

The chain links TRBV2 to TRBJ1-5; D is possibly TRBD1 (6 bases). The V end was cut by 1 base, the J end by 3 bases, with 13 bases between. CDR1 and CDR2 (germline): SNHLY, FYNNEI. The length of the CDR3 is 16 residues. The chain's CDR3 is CASSEGRGSVNQPQHF. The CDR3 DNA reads TGTGCCAGCAGTGAAGGCAGGGGATCGGTCAATCAGCCCCAGCATTTT.

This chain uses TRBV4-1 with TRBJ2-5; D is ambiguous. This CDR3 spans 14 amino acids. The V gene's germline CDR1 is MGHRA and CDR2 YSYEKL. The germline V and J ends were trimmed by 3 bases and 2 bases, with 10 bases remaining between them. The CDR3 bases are TGCGCCAGCAGCCATAGACCGGCTCAAGAGACCCAGTACTTC. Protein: CASSHRPAQETQYF.

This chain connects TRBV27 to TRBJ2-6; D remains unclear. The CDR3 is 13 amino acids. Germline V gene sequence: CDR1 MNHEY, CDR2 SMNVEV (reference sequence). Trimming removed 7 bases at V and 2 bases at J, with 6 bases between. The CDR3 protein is CASKRTGANVLTF. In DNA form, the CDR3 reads TGTGCCAGCAAAAGAACTGGGGCCAACGTCCTGACTTTC.

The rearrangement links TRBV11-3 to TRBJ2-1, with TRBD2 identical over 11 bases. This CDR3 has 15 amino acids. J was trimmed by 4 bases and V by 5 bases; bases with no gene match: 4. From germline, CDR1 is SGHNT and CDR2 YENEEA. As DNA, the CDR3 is TGTGCCAGCAGCCCACTAGCGGGGGTATACAATGAGCAGTTCTTC. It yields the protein CASSPLAGVYNEQFF.

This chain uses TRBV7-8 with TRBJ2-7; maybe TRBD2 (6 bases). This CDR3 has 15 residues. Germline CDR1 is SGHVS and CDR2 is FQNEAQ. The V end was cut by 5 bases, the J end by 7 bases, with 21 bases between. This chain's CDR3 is CASSPPGSGGPEQYF. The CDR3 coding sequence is TGTGCCAGCAGCCCCCCGGGGAGCGGAGGGCCTGAGCAGTACTTC.